This is a list of T cell receptor beta chains from one sample in a study of CD8+CD57+ T cells in acquired aplastic anemia. Using its own MiXCR run on the reads, TCRdb lists one record per CDR3 protein. The sample holds a few hundred thousand distinct CDR3 sequences, about 70% seen once. Sequencing used sorted CD4+, CD8+, or CD8+CD57+ T cells (not recorded which) from PBMCs. All receptors come from a human donor in good health, serving as a control. The CDR3 runs from the conserved cysteine through the conserved F or W. Each record gives: V gene, clone size, J gene, D gene, CDR3 DNA, CDR3 protein. The D gene is left open where the match is weak. Not every row has a clone size; where given, it reads once, few, many or a size class.

>TRBV20-1|NA|TRBJ2-3|TRBD2
TGCAGTGCTAGAGTAGCGGGGGGGCCAGATACGCAGTATTTT
CSARVAGGPDTQYF
>TRBV15|NA|TRBJ2-7|NA
TGTGCCACTAGAGGGGAGCAGTACTTC
CATRGEQYF
>TRBV20-1|NA|TRBJ1-5|NA
TGCAGTGCTAGCGCGTTGAATAGCAATCAGCCCCAGCATTTT
CSASALNSNQPQHF
>TRBV2|many|TRBJ1-2|NA
TGTGCCAGCAGTGTTGCCGGGATTAGGGACGGCTACACCTTC
CASSVAGIRDGYTF
>TRBV5-6|many|TRBJ2-6|NA
TGTGCCAGCAGCTTGGGGCCAAACGGGGCCAACGTCCTGACTTTC
CASSLGPNGANVLTF
>TRBV7-9|NA|TRBJ1-2|NA
TGTGCCAGCAGCTTAGGTTTGTTGCCCGGACATGGCTACACCTTC
CASSLGLLPGHGYTF
>TRBV19|NA|TRBJ1-5|NA
TGTGTCAGTAGCTCTCATCGGGCCAAAGCTGCCCAGCATTTT
CVSSSHRAKAAQHF
>TRBV5-1|NA|TRBJ2-7|NA
TGCGCCAGCAGCTCGGGATCCCGGAATGAGTCGTACGAGCAGTACTTC
CASSSGSRNESYEQYF
>TRBV29-1|NA|TRBJ2-2|NA
TGCAGCGTTGACTCAAACACCGGGGAGCTGTTTTTT
CSVDSNTGELFF
>TRBV5-4|NA|TRBJ2-7|TRBD1
TGTGCCAGCAGCTTGGTCGGCGGGACAGGCTACGAGCAGTACTTC
CASSLVGGTGYEQYF
>TRBV7-2|NA|TRBJ1-4|NA
TGTGCCAGCAGCGCACAGGCCCCGTGGAACACTGAAGCTTTT
CASSAQAPWNTEAF
>TRBV9|many|TRBJ1-2|NA
TGTGCCAGCTCGGTGGGCTATGGCTACACCTTC
CASSVGYGYTF
>TRBV19|many|TRBJ2-3|NA
TGTGCCAGTAGTCCCCCTCTCACAGATACGCAGTATTTT
CASSPPLTDTQYF
>TRBV5-1|NA|TRBJ1-3|TRBD1
TGCGCCAGCAGCGGAACAGGGGCTGGGACCACCATATATTTT
CASSGTGAGTTIYF
>TRBV7-9|NA|TRBJ1-6|TRBD1
TGTGCCAGCAGCCCTCACAGGGGAGGCTACGCTAACTATCACTTT
CASSPHRGGYANYHF
>TRBV5-8|many|TRBJ2-3|TRBD2
TGTGCCAGCAACCTACTAGCGGGGGCCCTCACAGATACGCAGTATTTT
CASNLLAGALTDTQYF
>TRBV12-3/TRBV12-4|NA|TRBJ2-5|TRBD1
TGTGCCAGCAGTGCAGACCGGCCCCGGGACAGACATCAAGAGACCCAGTACTTC
CASSADRPRDRHQETQYF
>TRBV10-2|few|TRBJ1-2|TRBD1
TGCGCCAGCAGTGAGTCCCTGACAGGGGCTGGCTACACCTTC
CASSESLTGAGYTF
>TRBV29-1|NA|TRBJ2-7|TRBD2
TGCAGCGTTACCGGGACTAGCGGACCATACGGGCCTTACGAGCAGTACTTC
CSVTGTSGPYGPYEQYF
>TRBV7-9|NA|TRBJ2-3|NA
TGTGCCAGCAGCTTATGGAGCACTAAACCTTTCTTT
CASSLWSTKPFF
>TRBV12-3/TRBV12-4|once|TRBJ1-3|NA
TGTGCCAGCAGTTGGTTAGGGAGCTCTGGAAACACCATATATTTT
CASSWLGSSGNTIYF
>TRBV3-1|NA|TRBJ1-1|NA
TGTGCCAGCAGCCAACAGGGCCTGAACACTGAAGCTTCCTTT
CASSQQGLNTEASF
>TRBV19|NA|TRBJ1-5|TRBD1
TGTGCCAGTAGCCGTGGACAGGGGGCTACTAATCAGCCCCAGCATTTT
CASSRGQGATNQPQHF
>TRBV25-1|NA|TRBJ1-1|NA
TGTGCCAGCAGTGAAAACGTTGAAGCTTTCTTT
CASSENVEAFF
>TRBV7-8|NA|TRBJ2-7|NA
TGTGCCAGCAGCCCGCTACCGACACAGACCTACGAGCAGTACTTC
CASSPLPTQTYEQYF
>TRBV7-3|NA|TRBJ1-2|NA
TGTGCCAGCGGATCCGACAGTAACTATTGCTACACCTTC
CASGSDSNYCYTF
>TRBV19|once|TRBJ1-5|NA
TGTGCCAGTAGTATAGATACGGGGGCAGGTCAGCCCCAGCATTTT
CASSIDTGAGQPQHF
>TRBV7-8|NA|TRBJ2-3|NA
TGTGCCAGCAGCTTACGGAGGGGTCAGGGAGACTACGAGTATTTT
CASSLRRGQGDYEYF
>TRBV11-3|NA|TRBJ2-4|TRBD2
TGTGCCAGCAGCTTAGTCCCCCTTAGCGGGCCCCGCGGGGCCAAAAACATTCAGTACTTC
CASSLVPLSGPRGAKNIQYF
>TRBV5-1|NA|TRBJ2-1|TRBD1
TGCGCCAGCAGCTTGGACAGGGGCGAGCAGTTCTTC
CASSLDRGEQFF
>TRBV7-2|NA|TRBJ2-3|NA
TGTGCCAGCAGCTTAGGTTTAGGAGGTACGCAGTATTTT
CASSLGLGGTQYF
>TRBV5-8|many|TRBJ2-5|TRBD1
TGTGCCAGCAGCATAACAGGGGCAGAGACCCAGTACTTC
CASSITGAETQYF
>TRBV19|NA|TRBJ2-3|TRBD2
TGTGCCAGTAGCGTACCCCGACTAGCCCTTTACCCTTCAACGCAGTATTTT
CASSVPRLALYPSTQYF
>TRBV9|many|TRBJ2-1|TRBD2
TGTGCCAGCAGCGTAGCTCGGGGGGCCTACAATGAGCAGTTCTTC
CASSVARGAYNEQFF
>TRBV9|NA|TRBJ2-7|TRBD1
TGTGCCAGCAGCCCACCAGGGACAGGCTACTACGAGCAGTACTTC
CASSPPGTGYYEQYF
>TRBV20-1|NA|TRBJ1-2|NA
TGCAGTGCAAGGAAGGGAGGAATTTGCCACACCTTC
CSARKGGICHTF
>TRBV7-6|NA|TRBJ1-1|NA
TGTGCCAGCAGCTCCGGGACGGTCAACACTAAAGATTTCTTT
CASSSGTVNTKDFF
>TRBV20-1|NA|TRBJ1-2|NA
TGCAGTGCTAGACAGGGGATGGATAACTATGGCCACACCTTC
CSARQGMDNYGHTF
>TRBV19|NA|TRBJ1-2|NA
TGTGCCAGTATACCTCAATCGGGAGGCTATGGCTACACCTTC
CASIPQSGGYGYTF
>TRBV6-5|many|TRBJ1-4|TRBD1
TGTGCTATAAGGGACAGGTGGCATGAAAAACTGTTTTTT
CAIRDRWHEKLFF
>TRBV6-5|many|TRBJ2-7|NA
TGTGCCAGCAAGTCGGGCAGCAACTACGAGCAGTACTTC
CASKSGSNYEQYF
>TRBV12-3/TRBV12-4|many|TRBJ1-1|TRBD1
TGTGCCAGCAGTTTTCTGACAGGGTTGAACACTGAAGCTTTCTTT
CASSFLTGLNTEAFF
>TRBV7-9|NA|TRBJ2-7|NA
TGTGCCAGCAGCGAACGGGGGACGGGCTATGGCCACACCTTC
CASSERGTGYGHTF
>TRBV10-1|NA|TRBJ2-3|NA
TGCGCCAGCAGTGACGGGGGACGCTCAGATACGCAGTATTTT
CASSDGGRSDTQYF
>TRBV5-8|many|TRBJ1-2|NA
TGTGCCAGCAGCTCAGGCCCTAACTATGGCTACACCTTC
CASSSGPNYGYTF